This entry is about one TCR beta chain. The specificity of this receptor is unknown. Base qualities are not provided; no much larger clone lies one nucleotide away. TCRbeta CDR3 regions were amplified from genomic DNA by means of the immunoSEQ Assay, a bias-controlled multiplex PCR. The paper's processing steps were these. Nucleated cell counts per sample were estimated from amplification of reference gene primers within the assay. To quantify the absolute abundance of each unique TCRbeta CDR3 rearrangement, sequence reads were collapsed and filtered. Productive Simpson clonality was computed per sample as the square root of Simpson's diversity index over productive rearrangements. TCRdb obtained this table from immuneACCESS and retained in-frame rearrangements with V and J assigned. These tables miss some clones; where compared with another copy, unresolved V genes account for less than half of the shortfall, and the remainder is unexplained. That table gives V, J and clone size, and the DNA gave D and trimming. The sample table holds more than 250,000 clones, of which approximately 89% were seen once. About 1.5% of the sample rests with the top ten.

This specimen belongs to a study of blood T cell repertoires in COVID-19 (TCRdb year 2020). Study-level background: Samples covering the acute and convalescent phases of COVID-19 were provided by collaborators in the United States, Italy and Spain. The dataset comprised deeply sampled blood TCRbeta repertoires from subjects exposed to, actively infected with, or recovered from COVID-19. HLA class I and class II types, where available, came from metadata supplied by the sample provider rather than from assay-based typing. A de-identified subject ID, COVID-19 status, age in years and sex were almost always included in the sample metadata. The prospective study material was composed of cDNA or gDNA derived from T cells, B-cell-depleted T cells, or PBMCs. The samples were drawn from the first 160 participants of the ongoing ImmuneRACE study and from about 1,200 subjects provided by 6 global collaborators. The repertoires were released in a freely available public database meant as a resource for research on the immune response to SARS-CoV-2.

Results the study describes overall, beyond this receptor: The quantity of clinical and demographic metadata differed by source and by participant and was supplied without curation.

One collaborating source in Seattle enrolled patients during active infection and followed them longitudinally through the course of disease. Collaborating institutions collected whole blood in K2EDTA tubes following their own protocols. For TCRbeta analysis, collaborators shipped samples as frozen whole blood, isolated PBMCs, or DNA extracted from either of those sample types. As encoded in the germline V gene (reference sequence), CDR1 is SGHAT while CDR2 is FQDESV. The CDR3 runs 14 residues from the cysteine to the phenylalanine. Only CDR3 DNA is held: 42 bases, read in frame from base 1. The V end gives up 5 bases and the J end 3 bases, leaving 4 bases in the junction not matched to a gene.

This TCR derives from a woman in her 30s with COVID-19, enrolled during active disease. Specimen: peripheral blood. In this chain, TRBV11-1 is recombined with TRBJ2-1, with 7 junctional bases fitting TRBD2. At the DNA level, the sequence is TGTGCCAGCAGCGTGCGGGGGAACTACAATGAGCAGTTCTTC. This translates into CASSVRGNYNEQFF. When the CDR3 is completed using the reference TRBV11-1 and TRBJ2-1 genes on either side, the full variable domain is EAEVAQSPRYKITEKSQAVAFWCDPISGHATLYWYRQILGQGPELLVQFQDESVVDDSQLPKDRFSAERLKGVDSTLKIQPAELGDSAMYLCASSVRGNYNEQFFGPGTRLTVL.